Presented here are 21 T cell receptor beta chains from one specimen sequenced in a study of blood T cell repertoires in COVID-19. Generated by immunoSEQ multiplex PCR, the TCRdb table keeps only in-frame clones and is missing some. The repertoire holds about 310,000 clones, with around nine tenths as singletons. Sequencing used PBMCs or T cells enriched from blood (not recorded which). Source of these receptors: a young woman who had recovered from COVID-19.

The chain uses TRBV6-4 and TRBJ1-2, with no clear D. The CDR3 runs to 15 residues. In germline, CDR1 is MRHNA, CDR2 SNTAGT. Trimming removed 0 bases from V and 4 bases from J, with 12 bases in between. The CDR3 DNA reads as TGTGCCAGCAGTGACTCGGCTGGGCGCAGCTATGGCTACACCTTC. Amino acids: CASSDSAGRSYGYTF.

The J gene is TRBJ2-2, the V gene TRBV19; the D gene is possibly TRBD2 (5 bases). Trimming pared 4 bases from V and 6 bases from J, leaving 12 bases between. The CDR3 has 14 residues. The germline V gene encodes CDR1 LNHDA and CDR2 SQIVND (reference sequence). The CDR3 spells CASSTRLEAGELFF. The DNA for the CDR3 is TGTGCCAGTAGTACCAGACTGGAGGCCGGGGAGCTGTTTTTT. The full variable domain, rest sourced from reference TRBV19 and TRBJ2-2, is DGGITQSPKYLFRKEGQNVTLSCEQNLNHDAMYWYRQDPGQGLRLIYYSQIVNDFQKGDIAEGYSVSREKKESFPLTVTSAQKNPTAFYLCASSTRLEAGELFFGEGSRLTVL.

Concerning this clone itself: The sample contains more than one DNA sequence encoding this CDR3. The chain joins TRBV3-1 (or the pseudogene TRBV3-2) to TRBJ1-2; possible D gene TRBD1, 6 bases. CDR3 length: 16 residues. Germline CDR1 and CDR2: LGHDT and YNNKEL (reference sequence). V was trimmed by 1 base and J by 4 bases, leaving 16 bases between them. CDR3 sequence reads: CASSQASGGGGYGYTF. In nucleotides, the CDR3 is TGTGCCAGCAGCCAAGCCTCGGGAGGGGGTGGCTATGGCTACACCTTC.

The chain joins TRBV28 to TRBJ1-2, with D uncertain. The V gene lost 5 bases and the J gene lost 0 bases, with 13 bases spanning the gap. The CDR3 runs to 15 residues. From germline, CDR1 is MDHEN and CDR2 SYDVKM. CDR3 sequence (DNA): TGTGCCAGCAGTACCTGGGCAGCTGCTAACTATGGCTACACCTTC. It translates to CASSTWAAANYGYTF.

V gene TRBV19 combines with J gene TRBJ2-2; D is uncertain. Between the trimmed V and J ends, which lost 1 base and 1 base, there was a span of 4 bases. The CDR3 is 14 amino acids. Germline V gene data show CDR1 as LNHDA and CDR2 as SQIVND (reference sequence). The CDR3 nucleotides read TGTGCCAGTAGTATAGGAGGGAACACCGGGGAGCTGTTTTTT. Its protein is CASSIGGNTGELFF.

The sample holds one count of this clone. This chain links TRBV11-2 with TRBJ1-5; unclear D gene. This CDR3 spans 13 amino acids. Trimming removed 4 bases from V and 4 bases from J, with 8 bases in between. CDR1 SGHAT and CDR2 FQNNGV come from the germline V gene. The DNA for the CDR3 is TGTGCCAGCAGCTGGACTGGGAATCAGCCCCAGCATTTT. It specifies CASSWTGNQPQHF.

J is TRBJ2-5 and V is TRBV5-1, with D possibly being TRBD2 (6 bases). Per germline, CDR1 SGHRS and CDR2 YFSETQ. This CDR3 has 16 residues. V was clipped by 2 bases and J by 0 bases, with 14 bases between them. The CDR3 reads CASSFYGGADQETQYF. The DNA for the CDR3 is TGCGCCAGCAGCTTCTACGGCGGGGCAGACCAAGAGACCCAGTACTTC.

J is TRBJ1-1 and V is TRBV28; 8 nucleotides align to TRBD1. CDR1 MDHEN and CDR2 SYDVKM come from the germline V gene. The CDR3 loop spans 15 amino acids. The trim removed 7 bases at V and 5 bases at J, leaving 12 bases unmatched. CDR3 in DNA: TGTGCCAGCATCACATCGGACAGGGATGGGACTGAAGCTTTCTTT. It is translated as CASITSDRDGTEAFF.

The rearrangement uses TRBV2 and TRBJ2-7; 12 bases align to TRBD1. With 7 bases clipped from V and 6 bases from J, the junction kept 4 bases outside the gene matches. The germline V gene encodes CDR1 SNHLY and CDR2 FYNNEI. CDR3 length: 13 amino acids. DNA of the CDR3: TGTGCCAGCAAAGGGACAGGGGGCGGCGAGCAGTACTTC. The encoded protein is CASKGTGGGEQYF.

This chain connects TRBV14 to TRBJ1-6; D call uncertain. The CDR3 contains 14 residues. Germline CDR1 and CDR2: SGHDN and FVKESK. V was trimmed by 1 base and J by 7 bases, leaving 8 bases between them. The CDR3 loop is CASSQALRNSPLHF. The CDR3 DNA is TGTGCCAGCAGCCAAGCCCTCAGAAATTCACCCCTCCACTTT.

V gene TRBV3-1 (or the pseudogene TRBV3-2) combines with J gene TRBJ2-7, with D possibly being TRBD2 (6 bases). Trimming shortened V by 1 base and J by 2 bases, and 6 bases separated the two germline ends. CDR1 is LGHDT and CDR2 is YNNKEL in the germline V gene (reference sequence). The CDR3 runs 13 residues. CDR3 residues: CASSQGGTYEQYF. In nucleotides, the CDR3 is TGTGCCAGCAGCCAAGGCGGGACCTACGAGCAGTACTTC.

The chain employs TRBV7-9 and TRBJ1-2; possible D gene TRBD1, 5 bases. The CDR3 consists of 15 residues. Between the trimmed V and J ends, which lost 1 base and 8 bases, there was a span of 17 bases. Germline CDR1 SEHNR, CDR2 FQNEAQ (reference sequence). The CDR3 region is CASSLDVAGLGGYTF. In DNA, the CDR3 is TGTGCCAGCAGCTTAGATGTGGCGGGGCTAGGAGGCTACACCTTC.

V gene TRBV2 combines with J gene TRBJ2-5; D unclear. Germline assignment: CDR1 SNHLY and CDR2 FYNNEI. This CDR3 spans 11 amino acids. V lost 7 bases, J lost 0 bases, and 3 bases lay in between. Here the CDR3 reads CASNYQETQYF. The CDR3, as DNA: TGTGCCAGCAACTACCAAGAGACCCAGTACTTC.

J is TRBJ1-2 and V is TRBV7-3; 7 nucleotides match TRBD1. The V gene end was trimmed by 7 bases and the J gene end by 8 bases; junction bases not matched to a gene: 16. CDR1 and CDR2 from the germline V gene are SGHTA and FQGTGA. This CDR3 has 15 residues. CDR3: CASTLQLTGVGGYTF. The CDR3 nucleotides read TGTGCCAGCACCCTTCAATTAACAGGGGTAGGAGGCTACACCTTC.

The V gene is TRBV29-1, the J gene TRBJ2-7; TRBD2 aligns across 11 bases. The CDR3 covers 15 residues. CDR1 SQVTM and CDR2 ANQGSEA come from the germline V gene. V lost 1 base and J lost 4; bases outside the gene matches: 6. CDR3 coding DNA: TGCAGCGTTGAAGGACTAGCGGGATACTATTACGAGCAGTACTTC. This sequence encodes CSVEGLAGYYYEQYF.

The chain combines TRBV19 with TRBJ2-5; 7 bases are shared with TRBD1. Germline CDR1 and CDR2: LNHDA and SQIVND (reference sequence). The CDR3 is made up of 13 amino acids. V was clipped by 5 bases and J by 2 bases; unmatched bases: 2. CDR3 bases: TGTGCCAGTAGTCCACAGGGGCAAGAGACCCAGTACTTC. It translates to CASSPQGQETQYF.

The chain couples TRBV4-1 to TRBJ1-2; D is possibly TRBD1 (6 bases). The CDR3 is 14 residues long. Trimming stripped 0 bases from V and 4 bases from J, with 9 bases between. In germline, CDR1 is MGHRA, CDR2 YSYEKL. For the CDR3, the DNA is TGCGCCAGCAGCCAAGATCAGGGGACCTATGGCTACACCTTC. This sequence encodes CASSQDQGTYGYTF.

The chain links TRBV7-6 to TRBJ2-5; 7 bases match TRBD1. Germline-derived CDR1 and CDR2 are SGHVS and FNYEAQ. The V and J ends lost 2 bases and 5 bases, in that order; junction bases with no gene match: 11. The CDR3 spans 16 residues. CDR3 protein: CASSLTMTGFGETQYF. DNA of the CDR3: TGTGCCAGCAGCTTAACTATGACAGGGTTTGGGGAGACCCAGTACTTC.

V gene TRBV13 combines with J gene TRBJ2-1; TRBD1 aligns across 7 bases. The CDR3 is 14 residues long. Germline V CDR1 and CDR2: PRHDT, FYEKMQ (reference sequence). The trim removed 5 bases at V and 6 bases at J, leaving 7 bases unmatched. Written as DNA, the CDR3 is TGTGCCAGCAGCCCGCGACAGGGTACCAATGAGCAGTTCTTC. This encodes CASSPRQGTNEQFF.

J is TRBJ2-1 and V is TRBV6-5; TRBD2 matches at 9 bases. V was clipped by 3 bases and J by 9 bases; unmatched bases: 6. Per the germline V gene, CDR1 is MNHEY and CDR2 is SVGAGI. The CDR3 contains 14 residues. CDR3 region: CASSYLAGRSEQFF. CDR3 in DNA: TGTGCCAGCAGTTATCTAGCGGGGCGGTCTGAGCAGTTCTTC.

This chain links TRBV5-1 with TRBJ2-2; D is uncertain. Per germline, CDR1 SGHRS and CDR2 YFSETQ. This CDR3 region has 14 residues. V was trimmed by 0 bases and J by 7 bases, leaving 10 bases between them. CDR3 nucleotide sequence: TGCGCCAGCAGCTTGGAGACTGGCGGCGGGGAGCTGTTTTTT. Translation gives CASSLETGGGELFF.